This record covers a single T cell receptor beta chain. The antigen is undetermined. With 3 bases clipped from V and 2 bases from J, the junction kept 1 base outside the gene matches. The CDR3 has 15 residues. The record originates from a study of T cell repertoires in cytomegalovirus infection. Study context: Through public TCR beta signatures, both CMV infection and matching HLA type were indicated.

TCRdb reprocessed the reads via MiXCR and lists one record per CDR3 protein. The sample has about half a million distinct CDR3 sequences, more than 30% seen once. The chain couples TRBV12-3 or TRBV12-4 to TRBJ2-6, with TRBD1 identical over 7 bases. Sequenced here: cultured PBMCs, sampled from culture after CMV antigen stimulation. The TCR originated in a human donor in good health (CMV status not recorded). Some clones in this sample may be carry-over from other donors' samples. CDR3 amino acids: CASSFGTAGANVLTF. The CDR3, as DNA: TGTGCCAGCAGTTTCGGGACAGCTGGGGCCAACGTCCTGACTTTC.